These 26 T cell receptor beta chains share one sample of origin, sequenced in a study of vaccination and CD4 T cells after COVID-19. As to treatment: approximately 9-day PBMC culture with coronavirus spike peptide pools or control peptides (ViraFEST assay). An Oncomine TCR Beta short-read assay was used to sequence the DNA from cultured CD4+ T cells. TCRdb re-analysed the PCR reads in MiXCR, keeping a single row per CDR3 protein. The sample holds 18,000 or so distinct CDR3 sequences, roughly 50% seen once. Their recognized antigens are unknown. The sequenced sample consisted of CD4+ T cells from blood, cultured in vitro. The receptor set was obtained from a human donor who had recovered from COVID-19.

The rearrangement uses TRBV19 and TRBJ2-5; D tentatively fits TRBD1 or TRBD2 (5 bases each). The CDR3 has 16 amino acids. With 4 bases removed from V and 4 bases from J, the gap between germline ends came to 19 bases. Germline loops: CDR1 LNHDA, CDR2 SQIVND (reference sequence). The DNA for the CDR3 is TGTGCCAGTAGTACTCCCGGGACCGAGGTGGGAGAGACCCAGTACTTC. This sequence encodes CASSTPGTEVGETQYF. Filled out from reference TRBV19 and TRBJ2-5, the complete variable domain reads DGGITQSPKYLFRKEGQNVTLSCEQNLNHDAMYWYRQDPGQGLRLIYYSQIVNDFQKGDIAEGYSVSREKKESFPLTVTSAQKNPTAFYLCASSTPGTEVGETQYFGPGTRLLVL.

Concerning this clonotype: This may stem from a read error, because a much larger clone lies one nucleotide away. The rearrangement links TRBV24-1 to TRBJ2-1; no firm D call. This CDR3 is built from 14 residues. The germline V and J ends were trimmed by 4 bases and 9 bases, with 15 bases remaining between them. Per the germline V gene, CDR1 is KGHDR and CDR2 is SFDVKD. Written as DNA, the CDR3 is TGTGCCACCAGTGACCCGCGGTCCAAGGCTGAGCAGTTCTTC. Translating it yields CATSDPRSKAEQFF.

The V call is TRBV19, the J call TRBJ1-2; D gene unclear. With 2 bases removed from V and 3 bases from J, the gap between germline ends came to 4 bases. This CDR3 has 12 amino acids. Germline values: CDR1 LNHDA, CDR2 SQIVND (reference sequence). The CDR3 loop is CASSISDYGYTF. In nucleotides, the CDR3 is TGTGCCAGTAGTATAAGTGACTATGGCTACACCTTC.

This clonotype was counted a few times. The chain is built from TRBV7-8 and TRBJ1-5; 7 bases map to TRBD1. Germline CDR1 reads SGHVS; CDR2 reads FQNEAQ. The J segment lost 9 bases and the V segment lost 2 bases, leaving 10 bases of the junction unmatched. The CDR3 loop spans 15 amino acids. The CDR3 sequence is CASSLQQGTLGPQHF. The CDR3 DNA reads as TGTGCCAGCAGCTTACAACAGGGGACCCTAGGGCCCCAGCATTTT. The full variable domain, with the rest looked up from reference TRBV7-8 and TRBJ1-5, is GAGVSQSPRYKVAKRGQDVALRCDPISGHVSLFWYQQALGQGPEFLTYFQNEAQLDKSGLPSDRFFAERPEGSVSTLKIQRTQQEDSAVYLCASSLQQGTLGPQHFGDGTRLSIL.

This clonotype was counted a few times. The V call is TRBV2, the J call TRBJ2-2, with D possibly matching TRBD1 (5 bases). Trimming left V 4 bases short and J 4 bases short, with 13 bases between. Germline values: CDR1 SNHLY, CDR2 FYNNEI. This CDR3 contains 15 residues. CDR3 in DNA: TGTGCCAGCAGTGGGGGCCATCTTCCCACCGGGGAGCTGTTTTTT. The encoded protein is CASSGGHLPTGELFF.

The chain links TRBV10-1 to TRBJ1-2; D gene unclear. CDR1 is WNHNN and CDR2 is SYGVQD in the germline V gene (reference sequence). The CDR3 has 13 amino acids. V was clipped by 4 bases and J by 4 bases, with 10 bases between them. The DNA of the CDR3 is TGCGCCAGCAGTGCAGGACCATCCTATGGCTACACCTTC. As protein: CASSAGPSYGYTF.

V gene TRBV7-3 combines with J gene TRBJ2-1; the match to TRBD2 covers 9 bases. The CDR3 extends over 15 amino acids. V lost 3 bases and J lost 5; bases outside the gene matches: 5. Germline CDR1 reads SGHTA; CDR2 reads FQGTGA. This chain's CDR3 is CASSLGLAGNNEQFF. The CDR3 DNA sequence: TGTGCCAGCAGCTTGGGGCTAGCGGGAAACAATGAGCAGTTCTTC.

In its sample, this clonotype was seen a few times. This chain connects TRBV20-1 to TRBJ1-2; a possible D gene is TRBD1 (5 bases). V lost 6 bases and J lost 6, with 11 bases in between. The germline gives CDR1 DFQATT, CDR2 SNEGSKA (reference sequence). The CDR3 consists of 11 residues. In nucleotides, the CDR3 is TGCAGTGCGCAGGGAGGGAATGGCTACACCTTC. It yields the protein CSAQGGNGYTF.

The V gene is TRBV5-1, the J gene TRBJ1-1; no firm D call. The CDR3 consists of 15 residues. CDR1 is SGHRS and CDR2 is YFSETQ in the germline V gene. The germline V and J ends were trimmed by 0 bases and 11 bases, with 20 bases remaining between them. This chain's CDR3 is CASSLGAGGGREAFF. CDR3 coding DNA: TGCGCCAGCAGCTTGGGGGCTGGTGGCGGTCGAGAGGCTTTCTTT.

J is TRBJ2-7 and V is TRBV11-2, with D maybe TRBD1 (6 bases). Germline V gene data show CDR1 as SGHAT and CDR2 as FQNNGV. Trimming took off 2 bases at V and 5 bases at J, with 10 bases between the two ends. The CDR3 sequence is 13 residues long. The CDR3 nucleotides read TGTGCCAGCAGCTTAACAGGGCGGCACGAGCAGTACTTC. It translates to CASSLTGRHEQYF.

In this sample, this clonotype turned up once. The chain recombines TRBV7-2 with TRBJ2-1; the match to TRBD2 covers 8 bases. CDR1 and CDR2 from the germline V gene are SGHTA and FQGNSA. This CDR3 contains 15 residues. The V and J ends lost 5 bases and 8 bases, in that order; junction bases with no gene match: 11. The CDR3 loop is CASSGPSGSRYEQFF. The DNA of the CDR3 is TGTGCCAGCAGCGGCCCTAGCGGGTCTCGTTATGAGCAGTTCTTC.

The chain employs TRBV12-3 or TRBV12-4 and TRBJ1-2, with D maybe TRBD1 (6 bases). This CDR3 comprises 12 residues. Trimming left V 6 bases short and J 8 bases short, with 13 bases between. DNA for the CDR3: TGTGCCAGCAGACCTACAGGGCAGGGCTACACCTTC. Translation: CASRPTGQGYTF.

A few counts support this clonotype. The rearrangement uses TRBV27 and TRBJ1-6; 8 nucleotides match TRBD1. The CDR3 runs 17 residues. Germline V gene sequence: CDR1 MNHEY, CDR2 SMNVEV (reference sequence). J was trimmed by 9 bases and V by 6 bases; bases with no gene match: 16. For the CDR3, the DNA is TGTGCCAGCAGCTACCGGAACAGGGGGAACGGGTTTTCACCCCTCCACTTT. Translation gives CASSYRNRGNGFSPLHF.

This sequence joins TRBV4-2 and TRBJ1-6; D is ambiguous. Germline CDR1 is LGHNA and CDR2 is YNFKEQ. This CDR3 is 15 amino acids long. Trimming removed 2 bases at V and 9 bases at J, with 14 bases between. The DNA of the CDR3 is TGTGCCAGCAGCCAACTTTCGCAGGAGCTTTCACCCCTCCACTTT. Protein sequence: CASSQLSQELSPLHF.

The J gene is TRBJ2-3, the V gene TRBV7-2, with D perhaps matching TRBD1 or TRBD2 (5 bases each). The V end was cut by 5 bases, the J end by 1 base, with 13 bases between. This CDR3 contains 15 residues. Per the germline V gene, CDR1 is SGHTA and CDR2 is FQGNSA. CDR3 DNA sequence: TGTGCCAGCAGCGGGGGAATGACGGGCACAGATACGCAGTATTTT. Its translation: CASSGGMTGTDTQYF. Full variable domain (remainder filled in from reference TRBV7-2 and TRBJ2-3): GAGVSQSPSNKVTEKGKDVELRCDPISGHTALYWYRQSLGQGLEFLIYFQGNSAPDKSGLPSDRFSAERTGGSVSTLTIQRTQQEDSAVYLCASSGGMTGTDTQYFGPGTRLTVL.

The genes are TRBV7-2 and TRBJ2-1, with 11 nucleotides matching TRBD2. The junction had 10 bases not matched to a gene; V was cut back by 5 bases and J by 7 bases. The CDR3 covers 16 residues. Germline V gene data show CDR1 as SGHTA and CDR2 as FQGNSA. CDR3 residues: CASSTQPGLAANEQFF. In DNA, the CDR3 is TGTGCCAGCAGCACACAACCGGGACTAGCGGCGAATGAGCAGTTCTTC.

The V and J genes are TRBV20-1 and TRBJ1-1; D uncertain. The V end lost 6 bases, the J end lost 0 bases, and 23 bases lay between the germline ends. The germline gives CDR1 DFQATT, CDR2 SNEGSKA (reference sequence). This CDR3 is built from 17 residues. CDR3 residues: CSAPRSSTGVMNTEAFF. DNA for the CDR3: TGCAGTGCCCCCCGGTCTAGTACTGGGGTTATGAACACTGAAGCTTTCTTT.

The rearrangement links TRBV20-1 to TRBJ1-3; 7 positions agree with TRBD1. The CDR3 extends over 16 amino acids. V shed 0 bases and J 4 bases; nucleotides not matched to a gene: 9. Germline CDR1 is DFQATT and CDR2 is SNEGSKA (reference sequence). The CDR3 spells CSARDSAGGDGNTIYF. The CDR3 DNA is TGCAGTGCTAGAGATTCGGCAGGGGGGGACGGAAACACCATATATTTT.

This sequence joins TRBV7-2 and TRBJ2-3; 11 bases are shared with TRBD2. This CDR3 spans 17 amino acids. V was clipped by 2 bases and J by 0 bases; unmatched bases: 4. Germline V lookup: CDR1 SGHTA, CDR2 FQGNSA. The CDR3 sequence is CASSLTRTSGSTDTQYF. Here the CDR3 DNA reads TGTGCCAGCAGCTTAACCCGGACTAGCGGGAGCACAGATACGCAGTATTTT.

The DNA of the CDR3 is TGTGCCAGCAGCTTAGGGGGCAGGTTCAATCAGCCCCAGCATTTT. Translating it yields CASSLGGRFNQPQHF. The chain carries TRBV11-2 and TRBJ1-5, with D possibly matching TRBD1 (5 bases). With 1 base removed from V and 3 bases from J, the gap between germline ends came to 10 bases. The CDR3 extends over 15 amino acids. Germline V gives CDR1 SGHAT, CDR2 FQNNGV.

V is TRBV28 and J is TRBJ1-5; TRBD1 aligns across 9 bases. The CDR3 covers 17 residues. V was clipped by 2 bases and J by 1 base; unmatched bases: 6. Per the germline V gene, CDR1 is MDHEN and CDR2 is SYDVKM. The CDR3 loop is CASSLPTGQGSNQPQHF. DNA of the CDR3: TGTGCCAGCAGTTTACCTACGGGACAGGGAAGCAATCAGCCCCAGCATTTT.

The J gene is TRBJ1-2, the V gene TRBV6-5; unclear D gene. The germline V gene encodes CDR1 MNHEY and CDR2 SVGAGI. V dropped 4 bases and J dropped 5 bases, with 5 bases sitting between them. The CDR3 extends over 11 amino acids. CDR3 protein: CASSSQYGYTF. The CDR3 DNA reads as TGTGCCAGCAGTTCCCAGTATGGCTACACCTTC.

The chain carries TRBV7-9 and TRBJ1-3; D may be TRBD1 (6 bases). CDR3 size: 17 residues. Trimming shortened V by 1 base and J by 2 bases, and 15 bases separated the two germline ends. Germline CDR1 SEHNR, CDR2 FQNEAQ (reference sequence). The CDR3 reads CASSLGLYRVAGNTIYF. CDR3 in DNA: TGTGCCAGCAGCTTAGGCCTTTACAGGGTGGCTGGAAACACCATATATTTT.

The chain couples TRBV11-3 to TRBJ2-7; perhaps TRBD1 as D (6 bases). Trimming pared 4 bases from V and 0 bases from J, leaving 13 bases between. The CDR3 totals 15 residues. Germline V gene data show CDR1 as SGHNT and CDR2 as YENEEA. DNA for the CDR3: TGTGCCAGCAGCTCCGGACAGCTCCCCTCCTACGAGCAGTACTTC. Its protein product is CASSSGQLPSYEQYF. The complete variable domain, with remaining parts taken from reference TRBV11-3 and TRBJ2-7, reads EAGVVQSPRYKIIEKKQPVAFWCNPISGHNTLYWYLQNLGQGPELLIRYENEEAVDDSQLPKDRFSAERLKGVDSTLKIQPAELGDSAVYLCASSSGQLPSYEQYFGPGTRLTVT.

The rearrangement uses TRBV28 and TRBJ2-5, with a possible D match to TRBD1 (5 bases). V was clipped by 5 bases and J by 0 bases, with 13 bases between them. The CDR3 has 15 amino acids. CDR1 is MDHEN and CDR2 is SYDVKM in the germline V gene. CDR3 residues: CASSTPTEYQETQYF. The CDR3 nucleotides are TGTGCCAGCAGTACGCCGACAGAGTACCAAGAGACCCAGTACTTC.

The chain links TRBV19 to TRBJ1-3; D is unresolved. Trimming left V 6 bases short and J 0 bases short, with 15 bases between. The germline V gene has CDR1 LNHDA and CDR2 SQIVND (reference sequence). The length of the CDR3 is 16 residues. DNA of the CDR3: TGTGCCAGTAGCACACCCCGTCGGAGCTCTGGAAACACCATATATTTT. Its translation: CASSTPRRSSGNTIYF.